This T cell receptor beta chain was found in a study of cytomegalovirus exposure and HLA in healthy donors (dated by TCRdb to 2015 to 2018). About the investigation overall: According to an earlier analysis of 450 to 650 of the donors, about 179 million T cells yielded roughly 100 million unique TCR beta sequences and roughly 280 Gb of sequence data. About 300 gigabases of sequencing data and approximately 80 million unique TCR sequences were included in an early release covering about 700 HLA-typed donors. Of the approximately 400 genotyped donors, 65% to 90% fell in the genetic ancestry cluster associated with self-reported Caucasian donors. The aim of the study was to test whether cataloging public T cell receptors could identify signatures of past pathogen exposure. Using immunosequencing, the study profiled T cell repertoires from about 650 subjects and related those repertoires to cytomegalovirus serostatus. Along with the roughly 670-subject first cohort, a separate validation cohort of around 120 different subjects was used. High-throughput TCR immunosequencing, statistical association of individual TCRs with disease status, and machine learning were combined to predict cytomegalovirus infection status. To study patterns of TCR occurrence, a later analysis re-analyzed previously published TCR beta repertoires from just over 650 donors and added high-resolution HLA genotyping. Rather than using new phenotypic data, the later analysis identified candidate immune exposures from TCR beta sequences and from how often those sequences occurred across donors. An earlier analysis of 587 of the donors applied high-throughput TCR beta sequencing to assess whether each TCR beta V gene segment acted as functional or pseudogenic. Donor age, sex, ethnicity and CMV serostatus were compiled alongside the repertoire data. Genome-wide SNP genotypes for about three fifths of the roughly 670 donors were used in a later genetic analysis, which treated that subset as a discovery cohort. All discovery cohort repertoires had been generated using a single sequencing platform. HLA typing covered class I and class II loci at four-digit resolution. The number of donors typed differed by locus, with about 629-630 for A, B, C, DRB1 and DQB1, more than 500 for DQA1, 600 to 610 for DPA1, and some 440 for DPB1. Four to six DR-DQ haplotypes were handled as single units for association and clustering, since linkage in the cohort was strong. Among 300 to 500 genotyped donors of the cohort, an average of roughly 230,000 unique TCR beta nucleotide sequences was sequenced per donor, of which about 19% were non-productive.

The cohort comprised 670 or so healthy bone marrow donors. All cohort members were sampled while nominally healthy, although unrecorded immune exposures were likely present. The donor was CMV seropositive and belonged to the group of around 300 seropositive cohort members. A peripheral blood sample was collected from each donor, and TCR beta sequencing was performed on peripheral blood mononuclear cells. The Qiagen DNeasy Blood Extraction Kit was used to extract genomic DNA from the blood cell samples. Libraries came from the immunoSEQ multiplex PCR assay. For the multiplex PCR, a mixture combining 60 forward primers for TCR Vbeta segments and 13 reverse primers for TCR Jbeta segments was used. A multiplex PCR assay on genomic DNA amplified the CDR3 region of rearranged TCR beta genes. Amplified TCR beta libraries were sequenced as 87-base-pair reads on the Illumina HiSeq System. Per the source publication's procedure: A later analysis counted some 80 million unique TCR beta chains across the 670 or so repertoires, and 10 million to 11 million of these chains were shared by at least two donors. Raw reads were error-corrected and collapsed into unique sequences by a nearest-neighbor algorithm in which closely related sequences were merged to remove PCR and sequencing errors. To assign V, D and J gene segments, CDR3 sequences were aligned to IMGT reference sequences. For a sequence to be retained, a match of at least six nucleotides to both a V gene segment and a J gene segment was required. A rearrangement counted as productive if the CDR3 had no stop codons and remained in frame with V and J, and every other rearrangement counted as non-productive. CDR3 was defined according to IMGT convention as the region running from the second conserved V-encoded cysteine to the conserved J-encoded phenylalanine. Sequences without an unambiguous match to a single V gene segment were excluded from the earlier analysis of 500 to 700 of the donors. In an earlier analysis of some 590 of the donors, V segments were called functional above 56.7% productive rearrangements and were called segregating when the between-donor standard deviation exceeded 5%. A statistical classification framework was built for diagnosing cytomegalovirus status from the catalog of TCR beta chain sequences. In a later analysis, TCR nucleotide sequences were compared against IMGT/GENE-DB human TR gene sequences so that V and J genes could be assigned. The TCRdist pipeline was used in a later analysis to assign CDR3 sequences and most-parsimonious VDJ recombination scenarios. A later analysis defined each TCR beta chain by its CDR3 amino acid sequence plus V-gene family, and excluded reads lacking a unique V-gene family. As a way to deal with suspected cross-contamination and a sequencing artifact, a later analysis dropped over 550 nucleotide sequences that were highly shared and had low generation probability. In a later analysis, a clonal expansion index for each public chain was calculated from normalized within-repertoire ranks of inferred template counts. Generation probabilities in a later analysis came from a VDJ recombination model fitted to out-of-frame rearrangements, and those results were checked against IGoR. In a later analysis, TCR-TCR, TCR-HLA and TCR-CMV co-occurrence was scored with hypergeometric tests, and a repertoire-size bias correction was applied to TCR pairs. A later analysis estimated false discovery rates by permuting HLA or CMV assignments 20 times. In a later analysis, co-occurring TCRs were grouped with DBSCAN, and TCRdist sequence similarity was added when clustering was performed within HLA-allele-positive subsets. Repertoires with fewer than 30,000 or more than 120,000 public chains, plus five repertoires with anomalous nucleotide sharing, were excluded from co-occurrence clustering. The clones in this table, taken by TCRdb from immuneACCESS, are in-frame only. Not every clone is retained; where verified, under half of the shortfall comes from an unresolved V gene, and the cause of the rest is unknown. V and J calls and clone size are given by that table; D and trimming were obtained from the DNA. In all, the sample holds over 150,000 clones, and about 81% of those were seen once. Clones ranked in the top ten supply 5.5% to 7.5% of the sample.

The research as a whole found: A later genetic analysis reported fewer N-insertions in productive TCRs among donors in an Asian-associated ancestry cluster than the roughly 620-donor mean. The only immune exposure information available for the cohort was CMV serostatus. When HLA alleles, especially DR and DQ, strongly co-occurred, TCR associations were difficult to assign to individual alleles. The sequencing pipeline was judged likely to have produced a cluster of highly shared sequence variants as a technical artifact. The study listed approximately 160 TCR beta chains as associated with cytomegalovirus. Because some donors lacked HLA typing at each locus, the association tests relied only on the typed subset. Because counts were too low, some 17 rarely observed V segments, including chromosome 9 orphons, were excluded from the earlier analysis of roughly 580 of the donors. A later analysis reported that several top co-occurrence clusters appeared linked to parvovirus B19, influenza, CMV and Epstein-Barr virus. A further reported finding was that TCR beta sequences accurately predicted the HLA-A and HLA-B alleles for most subjects in the first cohort. In a later analysis, TCR association rates were found to vary across HLA loci, with the most associated TCRs seen for DRB1 alleles and the fewest for HLA-C alleles. Most TCR sequences were seen in very few donors, while some public TCRs were found in many individuals. In a later analysis, HLA-associated TCR beta chains were found to be more clonally expanded and to have lower generation probabilities than equally common non-associated chains. Some IMGT-functional V segments, including TRBV6-2 and TRBV6-3, could not be distinguished by the 87-base-pair reads and were therefore excluded. In vitro tests confirmed that a few of the cytomegalovirus-associated TCR beta chains recognize cytomegalovirus antigens. An association between a missense DCLRE1C variant and V-gene and J-gene trimming of TCR beta chains was found in a later genetic analysis and replicated in an independent cohort. In this cohort, only TCR beta chains were sequenced, and detectable features were limited by the absence of alpha or paired-chain data. An earlier analysis of around 600 of the donors showed that most TCR beta V segments appeared in productive rearrangements either about 87% or about 30% of the time, which broadly matched IMGT annotations. Roughly uniform sequencing depth across donors was assumed in presence/absence analyses, although this assumption may not hold. Linkage disequilibrium might explain the correlated functional status among segregating V segments, but an unknown experimental factor could not be excluded. The authors suggested that the approach could potentially be extended to other disease states and immunological phenotypes. At a false discovery rate of 0.05, a later analysis linked 15,000 to 20,000 TCR beta sequences to specific HLA alleles. In a later analysis, most CMV-associated TCR beta chains were found to appear HLA-restricted, with HLA associations seemingly driven largely by CMV exposure. Cytomegalovirus status was reported to be diagnosed by the classifier with high specificity and sensitivity in both the original and validation cohorts.

The V end gives up 6 bases and the J end 12 bases, leaving 7 bases in the junction not matched to a gene. Sequences LGHNA (CDR1) and YSLEER (CDR2) are obtained from the germline V gene. The CDR3 measures 14 amino acids from cysteine to phenylalanine. Only the CDR3 portion is preserved as DNA: 42 bases, with reading frame beginning at the first base. Notes on this clone: Its antigen is unknown. No much larger clone exists at a distance of one base, and base qualities are not known. Other DNA sequences within the sample encode an identical CDR3.

The sequenced sample consisted of PBMCs. The sequence is built from TRBV4-3 and TRBJ2-1, with 14 bases matching TRBD2. The sequence came from a woman in her 50s in good health and CMV-seropositive. The CDR3 has the sequence CASRTSGGDPVQFF. DNA sequence: TGCGCCAGCAGGACTAGCGGGGGGGACCCAGTGCAGTTCTTC.